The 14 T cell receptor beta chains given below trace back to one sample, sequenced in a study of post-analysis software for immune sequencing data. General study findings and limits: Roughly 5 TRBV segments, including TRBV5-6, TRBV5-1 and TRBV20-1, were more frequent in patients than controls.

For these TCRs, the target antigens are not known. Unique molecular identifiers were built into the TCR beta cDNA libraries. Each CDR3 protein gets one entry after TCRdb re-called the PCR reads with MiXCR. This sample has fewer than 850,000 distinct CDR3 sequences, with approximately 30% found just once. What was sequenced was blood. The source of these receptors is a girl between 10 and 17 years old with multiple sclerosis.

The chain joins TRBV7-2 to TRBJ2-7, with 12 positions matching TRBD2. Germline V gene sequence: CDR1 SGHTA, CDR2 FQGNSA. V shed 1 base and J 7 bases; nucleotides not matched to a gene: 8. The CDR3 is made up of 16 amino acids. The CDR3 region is CASSLELAGGNNEQYF. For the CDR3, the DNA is TGTGCCAGCAGCTTAGAGCTAGCGGGAGGGAACAATGAGCAGTACTTC.

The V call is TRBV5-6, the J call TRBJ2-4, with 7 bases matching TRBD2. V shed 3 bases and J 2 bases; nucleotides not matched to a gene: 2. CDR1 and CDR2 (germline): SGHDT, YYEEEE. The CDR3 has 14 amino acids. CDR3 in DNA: TGTGCCAGCAGCTCGGGGGGTTCCAAAAACATTCAGTACTTC. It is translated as CASSSGGSKNIQYF.

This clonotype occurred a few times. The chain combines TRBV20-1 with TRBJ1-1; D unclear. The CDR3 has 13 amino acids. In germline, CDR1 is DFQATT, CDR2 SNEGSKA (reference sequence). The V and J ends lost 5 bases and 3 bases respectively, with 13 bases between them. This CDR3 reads CSAPQRRYTEAFF. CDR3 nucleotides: TGCAGTGCTCCCCAGAGACGGTACACTGAAGCTTTCTTT.

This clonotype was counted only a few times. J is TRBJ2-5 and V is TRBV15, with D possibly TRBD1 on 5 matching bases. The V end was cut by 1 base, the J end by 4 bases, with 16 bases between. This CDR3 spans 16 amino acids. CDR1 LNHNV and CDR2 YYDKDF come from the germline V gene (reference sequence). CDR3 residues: CATSRVVGVGTETQYF. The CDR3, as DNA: TGTGCCACCAGCAGAGTAGTAGGGGTTGGTACAGAGACCCAGTACTTC.

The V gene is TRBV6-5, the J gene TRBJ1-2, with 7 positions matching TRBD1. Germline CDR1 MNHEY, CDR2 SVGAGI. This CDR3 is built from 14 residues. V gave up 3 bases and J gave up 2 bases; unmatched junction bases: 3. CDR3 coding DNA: TGTGCCAGCAGTTATCGACAGGGAAACTATGGCTACACCTTC. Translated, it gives CASSYRQGNYGYTF.

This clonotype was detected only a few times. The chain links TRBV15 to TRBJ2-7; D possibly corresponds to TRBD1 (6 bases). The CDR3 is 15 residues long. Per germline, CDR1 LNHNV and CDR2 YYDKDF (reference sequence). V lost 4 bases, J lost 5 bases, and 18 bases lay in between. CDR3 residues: CATSTGVDGGHEQYF. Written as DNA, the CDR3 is TGTGCCACCAGCACAGGGGTGGATGGTGGCCACGAGCAGTACTTC.

DNA for the CDR3: TGCAGCGTCCCGGGACTAGCGGCTTTCTTT. This gives the protein CSVPGLAAFF. The J gene is TRBJ1-1, the V gene TRBV29-1; a possible D gene is TRBD1 (5 bases). The CDR3 spans 10 residues. With 6 bases removed from V and 11 bases from J, the gap between germline ends came to 13 bases. Germline-derived CDR1 and CDR2 are SQVTM and ANQGSEA.

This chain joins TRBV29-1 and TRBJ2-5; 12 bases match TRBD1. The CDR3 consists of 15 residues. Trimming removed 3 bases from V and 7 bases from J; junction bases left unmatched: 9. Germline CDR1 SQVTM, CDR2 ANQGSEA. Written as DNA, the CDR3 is TGCAGCGTTGATATGGGACAGGGGGCCGTTGGGACCCAGTACTTC. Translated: CSVDMGQGAVGTQYF.

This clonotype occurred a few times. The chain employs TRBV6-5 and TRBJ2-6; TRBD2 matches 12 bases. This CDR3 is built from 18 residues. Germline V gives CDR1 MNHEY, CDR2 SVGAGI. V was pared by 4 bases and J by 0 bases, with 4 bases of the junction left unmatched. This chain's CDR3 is CASSWGLAGSSGANVLTF. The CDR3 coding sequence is TGTGCCAGCAGTTGGGGACTAGCGGGTTCCTCTGGGGCCAACGTCCTGACTTTC.

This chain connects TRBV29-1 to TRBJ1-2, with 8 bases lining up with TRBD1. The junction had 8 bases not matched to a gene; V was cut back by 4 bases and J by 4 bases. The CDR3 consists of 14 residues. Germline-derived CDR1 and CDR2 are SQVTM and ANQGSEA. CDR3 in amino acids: CSVVGRGRSYGYTF. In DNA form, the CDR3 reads TGCAGCGTTGTAGGCAGGGGGCGCTCCTATGGCTACACCTTC.

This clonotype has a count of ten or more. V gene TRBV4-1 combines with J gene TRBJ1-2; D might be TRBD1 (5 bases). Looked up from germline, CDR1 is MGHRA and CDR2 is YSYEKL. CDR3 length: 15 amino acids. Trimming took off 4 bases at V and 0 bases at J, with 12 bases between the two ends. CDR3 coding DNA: TGCGCCAGCAGCCCGCAGAGGGGAGCTAACTATGGCTACACCTTC. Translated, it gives CASSPQRGANYGYTF.

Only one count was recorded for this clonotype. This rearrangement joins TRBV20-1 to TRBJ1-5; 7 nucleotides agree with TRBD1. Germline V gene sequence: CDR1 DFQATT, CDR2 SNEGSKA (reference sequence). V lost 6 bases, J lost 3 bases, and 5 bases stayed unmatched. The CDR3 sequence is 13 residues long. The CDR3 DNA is TGCAGTGCCACAACAGGGGTCAATCAGCCCCAGCATTTT. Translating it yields CSATTGVNQPQHF.

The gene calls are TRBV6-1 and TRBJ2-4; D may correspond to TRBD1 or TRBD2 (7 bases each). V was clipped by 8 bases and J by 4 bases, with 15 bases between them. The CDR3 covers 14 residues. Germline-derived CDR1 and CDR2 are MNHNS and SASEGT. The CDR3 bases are TGTGCCAGCCGCTTCCAGGGGGGGAAAAACATTCAGTACTTC. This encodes CASRFQGGKNIQYF.

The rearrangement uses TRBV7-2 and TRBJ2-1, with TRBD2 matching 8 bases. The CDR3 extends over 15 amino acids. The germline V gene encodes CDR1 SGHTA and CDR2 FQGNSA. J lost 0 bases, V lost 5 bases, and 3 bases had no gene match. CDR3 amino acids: CASSIGTSSYNEQFF. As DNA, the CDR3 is TGTGCCAGCAGCATCGGGACTAGCTCCTACAATGAGCAGTTCTTC.